This T cell receptor (beta chain) was found in a study of technical replicates of blood from several donors (dated by TCRdb to between 2016 and 2019). Libraries were constructed by the immunoSEQ multiplex PCR assay. Imported from immuneACCESS, the table was reduced by TCRdb to in-frame sequences with V and J called. These copies leave out some clones; in studies compared against another copy, an unresolved V gene accounts for under half, and the cause of the remainder is not known. The sample table contains around 100,000 clones; only one count was recorded for just over 95% of them. Roughly 0.21% of the sample is held by the ten biggest clonotypes. Worth noting for this clone: Its antigen has not been determined. There are no base qualities to consult, and no much larger clone falls within one base.

Looking up the germline V gene yields CDR1 SGDLS and CDR2 YYNGEE. The V and J ends are trimmed by 0 bases and 0 bases, leaving 10 bases between them. From the cysteine through the phenylalanine, the CDR3 covers 16 amino acids. The entry retains the CDR3 DNA only, 48 bases that are in frame from base 1. The source of this sequence is a human donor in good health. The material sequenced was T cells isolated from PBMCs. The rearrangement joined TRBV9 to TRBJ2-4; the D gene cannot be named for sure. The DNA sequence is as follows: TGTGCCAGCAGCGTAGGTATAAAGCTAGCCAAAAACATTCAGTACTTC. Translated, it gives CASSVGIKLAKNIQYF.